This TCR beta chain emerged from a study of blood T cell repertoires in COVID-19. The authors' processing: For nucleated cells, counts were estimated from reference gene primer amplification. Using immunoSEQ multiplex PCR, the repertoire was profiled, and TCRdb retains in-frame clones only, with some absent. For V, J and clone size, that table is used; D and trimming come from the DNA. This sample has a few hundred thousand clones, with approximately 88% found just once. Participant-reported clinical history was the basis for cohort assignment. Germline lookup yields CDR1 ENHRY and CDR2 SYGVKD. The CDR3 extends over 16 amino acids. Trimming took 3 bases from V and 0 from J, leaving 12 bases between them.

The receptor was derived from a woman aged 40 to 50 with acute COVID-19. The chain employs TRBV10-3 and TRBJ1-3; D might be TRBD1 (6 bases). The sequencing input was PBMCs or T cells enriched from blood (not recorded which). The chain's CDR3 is CAISEPDSLSGNTIYF. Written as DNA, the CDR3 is TGTGCCATCAGTGAACCGGACAGCCTCTCTGGAAACACCATATATTTT.